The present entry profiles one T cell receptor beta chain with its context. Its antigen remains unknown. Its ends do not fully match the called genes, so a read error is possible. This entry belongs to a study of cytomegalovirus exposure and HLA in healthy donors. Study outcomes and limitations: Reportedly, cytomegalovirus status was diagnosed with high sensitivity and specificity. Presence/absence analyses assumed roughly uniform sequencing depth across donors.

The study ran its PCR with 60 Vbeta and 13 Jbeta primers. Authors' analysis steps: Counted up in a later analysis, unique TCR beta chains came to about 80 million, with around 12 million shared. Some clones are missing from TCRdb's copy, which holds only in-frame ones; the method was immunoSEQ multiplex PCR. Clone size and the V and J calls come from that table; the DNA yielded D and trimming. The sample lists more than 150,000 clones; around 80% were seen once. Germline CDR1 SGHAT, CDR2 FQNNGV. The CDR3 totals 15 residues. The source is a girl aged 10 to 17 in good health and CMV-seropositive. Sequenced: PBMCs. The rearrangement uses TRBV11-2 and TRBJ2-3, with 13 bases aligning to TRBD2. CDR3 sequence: CASRDTGTSGNRRHF. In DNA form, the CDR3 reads TGTGCCAGCAGAGACACCGGGACTAGCGGGAACAGGAGGCATTTT.